This T cell receptor (beta chain) was sequenced during a study of T-cell reconstitution after alpha-beta-depleted transplantation in children. Researchers prepared the TCRbeta library using unique molecular identifiers, the study reports. TCRdb analysed the PCR reads with MiXCR anew, one entry per CDR3 protein. The table shows about 610,000 distinct CDR3 sequences, with roughly a tenth occurring only once. Per the germline V gene, CDR1 is DFQATT and CDR2 is SNEGSKA (reference sequence). V lost 0 bases, J lost 0 bases, and 11 bases stayed unmatched. CDR3 length: 18 residues. The genes are TRBV20-1 and TRBJ2-1; 7 bases map to TRBD2. This TCR derives from a human donor who donated a stem cell graft to a child with acute myeloid leukemia. This sample comprised PBMCs from the stem cell graft donor, obtained from the stem cell graft. The CDR3 sequence: CSARDPSGENHSYNEQFF. DNA of the CDR3: TGCAGTGCTAGAGATCCAAGCGGGGAGAACCACTCCTACAATGAGCAGTTCTTC.